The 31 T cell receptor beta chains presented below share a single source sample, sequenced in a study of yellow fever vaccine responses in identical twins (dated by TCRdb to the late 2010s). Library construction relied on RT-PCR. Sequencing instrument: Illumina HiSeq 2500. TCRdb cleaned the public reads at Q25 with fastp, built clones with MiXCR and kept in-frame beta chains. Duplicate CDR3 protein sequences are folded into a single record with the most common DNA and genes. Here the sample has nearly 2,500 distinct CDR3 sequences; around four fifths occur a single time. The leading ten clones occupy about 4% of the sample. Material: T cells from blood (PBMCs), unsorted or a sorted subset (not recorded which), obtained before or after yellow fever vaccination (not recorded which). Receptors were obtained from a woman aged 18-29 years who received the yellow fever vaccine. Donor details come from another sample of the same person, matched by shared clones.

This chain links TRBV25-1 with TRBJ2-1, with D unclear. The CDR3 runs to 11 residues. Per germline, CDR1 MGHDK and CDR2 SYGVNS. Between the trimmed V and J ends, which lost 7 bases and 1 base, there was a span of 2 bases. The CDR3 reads CASMSYNEQFF. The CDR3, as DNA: TGTGCCAGCATGTCCTACAATGAGCAGTTCTTC.

CDR3 amino acids: CASSLDGYEQYF. The CDR3 DNA is TGTGCCAGCAGCTTGGACGGCTACGAGCAGTACTTC. This chain uses TRBV5-4 with TRBJ2-7; D not certain. The CDR3 contains 12 residues. V shed 0 bases and J shed 3 bases, with 4 bases lying between them. Per germline, CDR1 SGHNT and CDR2 YYREEE (reference sequence). The variable domain in full, with the rest retrieved from reference TRBV5-4 and TRBJ2-7, is ETGVTQSPTHLIKTRGQQVTLRCSSQSGHNTVSWYQQALGQGPQFIFQYYREEENGRGNFPPRFSGLQFPNYSSELNVNALELDDSALYLCASSLDGYEQYFGPGTRLTVT.

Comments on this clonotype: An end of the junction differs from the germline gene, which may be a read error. Here the CDR3 reads CASSSPGVYGQYF. DNA for the CDR3: TGTGCCAGCAGTTCCCCCGGGGTCTACGGGCAGTACTTC. V and J are TRBV25-1 and TRBJ2-7, with D possibly matching TRBD2 (5 bases). Germline loops: CDR1 MGHDK, CDR2 SYGVNS. The CDR3 length is 13 residues.

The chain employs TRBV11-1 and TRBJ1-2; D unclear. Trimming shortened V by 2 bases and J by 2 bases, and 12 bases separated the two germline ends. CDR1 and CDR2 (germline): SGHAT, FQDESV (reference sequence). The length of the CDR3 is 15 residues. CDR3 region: CASSLLRADNYGYTF. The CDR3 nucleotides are TGTGCCAGCAGCTTACTTCGGGCAGACAACTATGGCTACACCTTC.

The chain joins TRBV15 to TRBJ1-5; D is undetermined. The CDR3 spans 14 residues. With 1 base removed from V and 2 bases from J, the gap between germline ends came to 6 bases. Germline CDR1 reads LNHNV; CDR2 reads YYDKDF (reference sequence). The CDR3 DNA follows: TGTGCCACCAGCAGAGGGGCAGGCAATCAGCCCCAGCATTTT. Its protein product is CATSRGAGNQPQHF.

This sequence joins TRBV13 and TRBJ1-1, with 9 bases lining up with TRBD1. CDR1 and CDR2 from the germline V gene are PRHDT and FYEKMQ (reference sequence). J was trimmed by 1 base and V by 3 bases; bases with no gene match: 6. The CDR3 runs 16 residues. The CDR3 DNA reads TGTGCCAGCAGCTTGGGGACAGGGACGAGGAACACTGAAGCTTTCTTT. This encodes CASSLGTGTRNTEAFF.

This CDR3 reads CASKHTGINYEQYV. CDR3 nucleotide sequence: TGTGCCAGCAAGCACACGGGAATAAACTACGAGCAGTACGTC. V and J are TRBV6-1 and TRBJ2-7, with a tentative D call TRBD2 (5 bases). The length of the CDR3 is 14 residues. The germline CDR1 and CDR2 sequences are MNHNS and SASEGT. Trimming took 7 bases from V and 3 from J, leaving 16 bases between them.

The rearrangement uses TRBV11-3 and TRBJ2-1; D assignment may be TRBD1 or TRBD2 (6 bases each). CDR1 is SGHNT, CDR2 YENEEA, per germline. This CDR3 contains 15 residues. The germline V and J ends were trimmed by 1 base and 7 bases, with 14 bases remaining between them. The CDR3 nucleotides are TGTGCCAGCAGCTTAGGCGACGGGGGCGCGAATGAGCAGTTCTTC. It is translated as CASSLGDGGANEQFF.

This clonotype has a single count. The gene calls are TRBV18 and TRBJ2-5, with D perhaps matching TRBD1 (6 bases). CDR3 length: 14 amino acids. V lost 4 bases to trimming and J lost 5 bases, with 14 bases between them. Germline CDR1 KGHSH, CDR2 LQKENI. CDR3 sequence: CASSRGRGMETQYF. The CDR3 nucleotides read TGTGCCAGCTCACGCGGCAGGGGAATGGAGACCCAGTACTTC.

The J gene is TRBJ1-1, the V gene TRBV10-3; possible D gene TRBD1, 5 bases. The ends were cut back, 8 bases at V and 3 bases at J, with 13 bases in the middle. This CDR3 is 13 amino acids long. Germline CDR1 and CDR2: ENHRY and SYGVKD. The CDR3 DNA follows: TGTGCCATCCGCCCCAGGGAGTACACTGAAGCTTTCTTT. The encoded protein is CAIRPREYTEAFF.

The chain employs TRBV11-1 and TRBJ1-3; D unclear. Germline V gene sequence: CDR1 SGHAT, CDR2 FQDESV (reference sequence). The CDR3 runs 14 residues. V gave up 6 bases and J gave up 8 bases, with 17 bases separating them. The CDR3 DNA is TGTGCCAGCAGACCCCGGCAACTTACCGACACCATATATTTT. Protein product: CASRPRQLTDTIYF.

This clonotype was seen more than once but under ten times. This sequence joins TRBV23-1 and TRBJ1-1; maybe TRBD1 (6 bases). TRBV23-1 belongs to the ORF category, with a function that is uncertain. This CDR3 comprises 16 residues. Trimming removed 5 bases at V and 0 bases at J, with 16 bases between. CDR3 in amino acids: CASSWRGGRVNTEAFF. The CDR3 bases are TGCGCCAGCAGTTGGAGGGGGGGAAGGGTGAACACTGAAGCTTTCTTT.

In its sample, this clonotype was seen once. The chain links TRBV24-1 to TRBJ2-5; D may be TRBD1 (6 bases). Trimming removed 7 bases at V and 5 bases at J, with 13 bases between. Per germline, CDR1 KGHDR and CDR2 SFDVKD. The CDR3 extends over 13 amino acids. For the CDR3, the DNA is TGTGCCACCAGCACAGGGACCCGGGAGACCCAGTACTTC. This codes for CATSTGTRETQYF.

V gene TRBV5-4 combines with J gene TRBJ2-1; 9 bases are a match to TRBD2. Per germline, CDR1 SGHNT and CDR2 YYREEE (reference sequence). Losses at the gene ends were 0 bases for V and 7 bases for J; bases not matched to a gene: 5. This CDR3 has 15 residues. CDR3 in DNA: TGTGCCAGCAGCTTGGTAGCGGGGGCGGGAAATGAGCAGTTCTTC. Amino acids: CASSLVAGAGNEQFF.

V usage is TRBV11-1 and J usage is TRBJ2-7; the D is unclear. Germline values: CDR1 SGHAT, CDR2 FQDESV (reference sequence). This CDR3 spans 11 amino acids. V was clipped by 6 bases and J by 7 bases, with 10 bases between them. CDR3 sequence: CASSPGAEQYV. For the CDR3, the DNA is TGTGCCAGCAGTCCAGGTGCGGAGCAGTACGTC.

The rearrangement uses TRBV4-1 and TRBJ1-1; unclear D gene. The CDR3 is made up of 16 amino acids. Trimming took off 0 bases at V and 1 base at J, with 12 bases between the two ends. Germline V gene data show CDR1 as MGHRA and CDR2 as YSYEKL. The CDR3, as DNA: TGCGCCAGCAGCCAAGAAAGAACACAGAGGAACACTGAAGCTTTCTTT. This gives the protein CASSQERTQRNTEAFF.

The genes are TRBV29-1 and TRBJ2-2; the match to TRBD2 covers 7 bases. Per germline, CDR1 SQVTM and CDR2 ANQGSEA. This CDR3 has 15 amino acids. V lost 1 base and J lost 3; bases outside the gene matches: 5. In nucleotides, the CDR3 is TGCAGCGTTGAAGTAAGGGAGGGAGACACCGGGGAGCTGTTTTTT. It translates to CSVEVREGDTGELFF.

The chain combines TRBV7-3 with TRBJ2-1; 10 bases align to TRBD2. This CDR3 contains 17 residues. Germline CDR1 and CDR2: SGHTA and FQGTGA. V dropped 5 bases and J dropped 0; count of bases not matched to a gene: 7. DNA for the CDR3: TGTGCCAGCAGCCCAGCTCCTAGCGGGAGCTCCTACAATGAGCAGTTCTTC. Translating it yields CASSPAPSGSSYNEQFF.

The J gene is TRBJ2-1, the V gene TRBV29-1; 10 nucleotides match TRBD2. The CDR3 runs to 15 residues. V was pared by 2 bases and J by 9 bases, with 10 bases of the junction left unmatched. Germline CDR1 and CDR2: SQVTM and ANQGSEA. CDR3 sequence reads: CSVELGLAGVSEQFF. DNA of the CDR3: TGCAGCGTTGAACTAGGGCTAGCGGGAGTAAGTGAGCAGTTCTTC.

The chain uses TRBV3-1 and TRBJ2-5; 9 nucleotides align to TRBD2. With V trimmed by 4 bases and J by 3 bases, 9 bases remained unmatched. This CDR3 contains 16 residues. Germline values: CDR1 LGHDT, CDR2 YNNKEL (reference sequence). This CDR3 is CASSPKSTSGKETQYF. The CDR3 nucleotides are TGTGCCAGCAGCCCCAAGTCGACTAGCGGAAAAGAGACCCAGTACTTC.

This CDR3 is CSVDVGQGQFF. CDR3 coding DNA: TGCAGCGTTGATGTTGGACAGGGGCAGTTCTTC. This chain connects TRBV29-1 to TRBJ2-1; 8 bases fit TRBD1. CDR3 length: 11 residues. The germline V gene has CDR1 SQVTM and CDR2 ANQGSEA. After removal of 3 bases from V and 12 bases from J, the junction contained 4 bases not matched to a gene.

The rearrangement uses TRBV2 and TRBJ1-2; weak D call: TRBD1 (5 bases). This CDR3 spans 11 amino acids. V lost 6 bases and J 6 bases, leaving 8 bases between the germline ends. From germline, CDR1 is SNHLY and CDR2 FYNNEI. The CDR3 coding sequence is TGTGCCAGCAGGGGACGGAATGGCTACACCTTC. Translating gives CASRGRNGYTF.

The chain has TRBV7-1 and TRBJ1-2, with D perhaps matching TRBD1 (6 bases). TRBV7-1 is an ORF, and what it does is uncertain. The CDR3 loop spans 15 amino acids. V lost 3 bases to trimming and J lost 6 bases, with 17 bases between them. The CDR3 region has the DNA TGTGCCAGCAGCTCTGGGGGCAGGGGAGTACATGGCTACACCTTC. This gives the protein CASSSGGRGVHGYTF.

Here the CDR3 DNA reads TGTGCCAGCAGCTCCGGACTAGCGGGAGGTACAGATACGCAGTATTTT. Protein sequence: CASSSGLAGGTDTQYF. The chain employs TRBV11-1 and TRBJ2-3, with 14 bases that match TRBD2. There are 16 residues in the CDR3. The germline gives CDR1 SGHAT, CDR2 FQDESV (reference sequence). Germline trimming cut 4 bases from V and 3 bases from J; bases unmatched to any gene: 3.

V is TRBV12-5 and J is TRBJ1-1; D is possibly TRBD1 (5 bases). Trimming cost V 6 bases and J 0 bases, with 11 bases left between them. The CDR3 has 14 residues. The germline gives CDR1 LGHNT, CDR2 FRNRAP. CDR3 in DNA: TGTGCTAGTGGGCCGGGACGGATGAACACTGAAGCTTTCTTT. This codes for CASGPGRMNTEAFF.

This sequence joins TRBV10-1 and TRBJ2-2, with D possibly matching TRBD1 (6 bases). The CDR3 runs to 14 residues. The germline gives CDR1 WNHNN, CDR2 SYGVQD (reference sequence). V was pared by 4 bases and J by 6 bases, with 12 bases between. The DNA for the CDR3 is TGCGCCAGCAGTGGAGGCAGGGGATCCGGGGAGCTGTTTTTT. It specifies CASSGGRGSGELFF.

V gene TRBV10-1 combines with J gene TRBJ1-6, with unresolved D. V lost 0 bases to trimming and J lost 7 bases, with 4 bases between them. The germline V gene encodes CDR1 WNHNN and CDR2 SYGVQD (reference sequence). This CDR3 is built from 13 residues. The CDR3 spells CASSESGNSPLHF. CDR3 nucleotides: TGCGCCAGCAGTGAGTCTGGGAATTCACCCCTCCACTTT.

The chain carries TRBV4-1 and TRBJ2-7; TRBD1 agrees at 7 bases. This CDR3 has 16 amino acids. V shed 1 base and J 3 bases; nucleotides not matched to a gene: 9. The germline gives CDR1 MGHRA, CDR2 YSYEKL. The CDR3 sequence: CASSQAPGQLLYEQYF. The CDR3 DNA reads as TGCGCCAGCAGCCAAGCCCCGGGACAGCTCCTCTACGAGCAGTACTTC.

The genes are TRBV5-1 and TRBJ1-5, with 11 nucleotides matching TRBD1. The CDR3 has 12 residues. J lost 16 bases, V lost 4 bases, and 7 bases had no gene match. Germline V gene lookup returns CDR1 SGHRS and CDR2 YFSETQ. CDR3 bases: TGCGCCAGCAGCGTTGGGACAGGGGGTCATCATTTT. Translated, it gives CASSVGTGGHHF.

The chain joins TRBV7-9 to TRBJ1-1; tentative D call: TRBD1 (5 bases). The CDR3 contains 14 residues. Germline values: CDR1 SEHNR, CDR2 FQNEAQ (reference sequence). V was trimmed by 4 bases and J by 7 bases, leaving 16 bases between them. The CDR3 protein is CASSSREGAIEAFF. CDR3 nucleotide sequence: TGTGCCAGCAGCTCTCGCGAAGGGGCCATTGAAGCTTTCTTT.

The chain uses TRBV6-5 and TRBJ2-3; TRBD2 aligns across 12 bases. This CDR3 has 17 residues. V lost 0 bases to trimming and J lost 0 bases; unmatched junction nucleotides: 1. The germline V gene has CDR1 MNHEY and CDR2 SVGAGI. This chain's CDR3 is CASSYSTSGGSTDTQYF. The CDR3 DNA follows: TGTGCCAGCAGTTACTCGACTAGCGGGGGTAGCACAGATACGCAGTATTTT.